This T cell receptor beta chain was identified in a study of regulatory T cells in long-lasting Graves disease (TCRdb year 2021). For the study in its entirety: In the newly diagnosed Graves' disease group, patients had been taking antithyroid drugs for less than 3 months. This study used TCR sequencing and RNA sequencing of peripheral blood to compare persistent Graves' disease patients against newly diagnosed Graves' disease patients. The study took place in China and was registered as a clinical trial. A total of roughly 35 samples were covered by TCR sequencing, comprising about 13 persistent and about 20 newly diagnosed Graves' disease patients.

Explained via the paper, the time point label denotes: newly diagnosed GD, antithyroid drugs for less than 3 months. For both TCR sequencing and RNA sequencing, RNA was extracted from PBMCs using TRIzol. Graves' disease was diagnosed according to American Thyroid Association guidelines. Patients were recruited from an endocrinology department in Xi'an, China. Each patient gave approximately 10 milliliters of peripheral blood, collected in an EDTA anticoagulant tube. Ficoll Paque Plus density gradient separation was used to isolate PBMCs, and no additional T cell sorting was done. An Agilent 2100 Bioanalyzer and agarose gel were used to assess RNA quality, and a NanoDrop 2000 was used to measure RNA concentration. This clonotype occurred many times. This clone's antigen is unknown. No much larger clone exists at a distance of one base, and base qualities are not known. Library method: multiplex PCR. Data came from an Illumina HiSeq 4000. CDR3 regions were amplified by Arm-PCR with iRepertoire HTBI primers to construct TCR beta libraries. Before sequencing, the PCR products went through gel purification. The authors' pipeline ran thus. A total of fewer than 80 TRBV and about 13 TRBJ segments were identified across samples and were used for gene usage analysis of CDR3 amino acid clonotypes. Filtered high-quality paired reads were merged into contigs using COPE and FqMerger. BLAST was used to align contigs to the IMGT TRBV, TRBD and TRBJ reference genes, and CDR3 was defined following IMGT. Any clonotype with a frequency above 0.1% was classified as a highly expanded clone. Shannon entropy served as the measure of repertoire diversity, while the Gini coefficient captured V-J evenness. A clonotype found in more than one individual was treated as public. The public sequencing data were trimmed at Q25 with fastp and processed into clonotypes with MiXCR by TCRdb, which kept only in-frame beta chains. Each CDR3 protein gets just one entry, which takes the most common genes and DNA from the rows behind it. TCRdb's processing, not the authors' own work, is the source of the V and J calls. The sample table lists about 520,000 distinct CDR3 sequences, about 12% of them with a count of one. The ten top clones hold 8.9% of the sample.

General findings and caveats noted by the study authors: Because the primary lesion, thyroid tissue, could not be accessed, the study looked at peripheral blood alone. Only the TCR beta chain was sequenced and analyzed. A larger number of public clonotypes was shared among persistent patients (fewer than 3,000) than among newly diagnosed patients (approximately 1,000). Lower TCR Shannon entropy and fewer highly expanded clones were observed in persistent Graves' disease patients than in newly diagnosed patients, which suggested clonal expansion. The small sample size was acknowledged by the authors as a limitation that may reduce accuracy. Preferential use of TRBV28, TRBJ1-2 and TRBJ2-5 was observed in persistent disease, whereas TRBV20-1 and TRBJ2-1 were favored in newly diagnosed disease.

From the germline V gene (reference sequence), CDR1 is MNHEY and CDR2 is SMNVEV. Trimming costs V 2 bases and J 0 bases, and their ends lie 14 bases apart. The CDR3 has 17 amino acids, counting the end cysteine and phenylalanine. The only DNA kept is the CDR3, 51 bases in frame from the first base. These records were also assigned to another study, of T cells in Graves' hyperthyroidism and ophthalmopathy. Per that second paper: Stable Graves' hyperthyroidism was defined as no progression to ophthalmopathy during 18 months of follow-up. Hyperthyroidism patients were newly diagnosed, had a disease duration of under 2 months, and were aged 18 to 65 years. The study excluded patients with uncontrolled infections, other autoimmune diseases, pregnancy or lactation. Diagnoses relied on clinical symptoms, serum thyroxine and TRAb, thyroid ultrasound and orbital computed tomography. A first-round RT-PCR of the TCR CDR3 used the HTBI primer set with the Qiagen OneStep RT-PCR kit. Most expanded thyroid clonotypes (frequency above 0.001) were also found in blood, which suggests that blood repertoires may mirror thyroid immune responses. A model built on a 13 V-J signature distinguished ophthalmopathy from stable hyperthyroidism, reaching about 88% sensitivity and 81.08% specificity in cross-validation and 80%/75% in testing. In validation, the model predicted progression to ophthalmopathy a median of about 6 months before onset, with about 70% sensitivity and roughly 79% specificity. A discovery cohort of around 98 patients, 43 with Graves' ophthalmopathy and approximately 57 with stable Graves' hyperthyroidism, was used to find distinguishing TCR V-J signatures. Prospective prediction of ophthalmopathy was tested in an independent validation cohort consisting of fewer than 20 hyperthyroidism patients and 15 or so patients who later progressed to ophthalmopathy. The 75 to 100 discovery patients were randomly split 7:3 into training and test sets. In six Graves' hyperthyroidism patients, the study also compared T-cell repertoires from thyroid tissue with T-cell repertoires from blood. After blood sampling, hyperthyroidism patients were treated with methimazole at a starting dose of 30 mg daily, and ophthalmopathy patients were treated with high-dose intravenous methylprednisolone. The libraries were constructed in a second round of multiplex PCR and then size-selected and purified. Sequencing of the libraries was done on an Illumina HiSeq2000 using paired-end 100 bp reads. SOAPnuke was used to process the raw data, removing reads that contained adapters or uncalled bases, had a mean Phred below 15, or lacked an exact match to the constant primer or identifier. COPE v1.2.5 was used to merge the high-quality paired reads, and each unique nucleotide sequence was defined as a clonotype. MiTCR v1.1 was used to align the clonotypes against IMGT TRBV, TRBD and TRBJ reference segments. Only V-J combinations with frequency above 0.0001, covering 99% to 99.2% of repertoires, were analysed. The TCS score was defined as F50 (clonal expansion) divided by E x V (chaos), with BLOSUM62-based TCRdist calculated between CDR3 peptides within each V-J. Welch's t-statistics and random forest reduced roughly 540 V-J features to roughly 13, which were used in a naive Bayes classifier (R e1071). No statistical method was used to set the sample size in advance, and investigators knew the group allocation. The paper reports TCR Vbeta CDR3 sequencing of over 120 peripheral blood samples: over 40 ophthalmopathy, roughly 80 hyperthyroidism and some 17 progressor patients.

The receptor chain draws on TRBV27 and TRBJ1-5; perhaps TRBD1 is the D gene, with 5 bases matching. This material consisted of peripheral blood mononuclear cells (PBMCs), taken at new diagnosis, from a patient treated with antithyroid drugs. The TCR was taken from a woman in her 30s with Graves disease. Donor details come from another sample of the same person, matched by shared clones. The CDR3 protein sequence reads: CASSLSGAPYSNQPQHF. The DNA sequence follows: TGTGCCAGCAGTTTAAGTGGGGCTCCCTATAGCAATCAGCCCCAGCATTTT.